Presented here are 31 T cell receptor beta chains from one specimen sequenced in a study of post-analysis software for immune sequencing data. Researchers reported that TCR beta cDNA libraries carried unique molecular identifiers. MiXCR, run by TCRdb on the PCR reads, gives a single entry per CDR3 protein. The sample holds more than 500,000 distinct CDR3 sequences, approximately 34% seen once. The antigens of these receptors remain unknown. Study-wide results and limits: Five TRBV segments, TRBV5-6, TRBV5-1 and TRBV20-1 among them, were found more frequent in patients than controls.

Sequencing used blood. These receptors all come from a girl under 18 with multiple sclerosis.

In its sample, this clonotype was seen a few times. This chain uses TRBV20-1 with TRBJ1-5; D gene uncertain. Germline-derived CDR1 and CDR2 are DFQATT and SNEGSKA (reference sequence). The CDR3 has 14 residues. The V end lost 0 bases, the J end lost 5 bases, and 11 bases lay between the germline ends. DNA for the CDR3: TGCAGTGCTAGAGATTTCCTGTCCGATCAGCCCCAGCATTTT. The encoded protein is CSARDFLSDQPQHF.

In DNA, the CDR3 is TGTGCCAGCAGTGAAAGGGCTAGCGGGGGCTACGAGCAGTACTTC. It translates to CASSERASGGYEQYF. The chain employs TRBV6-1 and TRBJ2-7; 10 bases align to TRBD2. There are 15 residues in the CDR3. The germline CDR1 and CDR2 sequences are MNHNS and SASEGT. J was trimmed by 3 bases and V by 2 bases; bases with no gene match: 4.

This chain connects TRBV18 to TRBJ1-1; D remains unclear. This CDR3 comprises 13 residues. Germline V gives CDR1 KGHSH, CDR2 LQKENI. V was cut by 6 bases and J by 0 bases, with 8 bases left in between. The CDR3 reads CASSRLMNTEAFF. The CDR3 bases are TGTGCCAGCTCTCGGTTAATGAACACTGAAGCTTTCTTT.

This clonotype was seen more than once but under ten times. The rearrangement uses TRBV27 and TRBJ2-1, with 7 bases that match TRBD1. Germline-derived CDR1 and CDR2 are MNHEY and SMNVEV (reference sequence). V shed 5 bases, J shed 4 bases, and the junction held 8 bases outside the gene matches. The CDR3 loop spans 15 amino acids. The CDR3 sequence: CASSRETGQYNEQFF. The DNA of the CDR3 is TGTGCCAGCAGTCGAGAGACGGGACAGTACAATGAGCAGTTCTTC.

In this sample, this clonotype turned up a few times. The chain links TRBV6-5 to TRBJ1-6, with TRBD1 matching over 7 bases. Trimming cost V 4 bases and J 7 bases; bases outside gene matches: 7. This CDR3 region has 15 residues. Germline V gives CDR1 MNHEY, CDR2 SVGAGI. This CDR3 is CASSLGDRENSPLHF. Here the CDR3 DNA reads TGTGCCAGCAGTTTGGGTGACAGGGAGAATTCACCCCTCCACTTT.

This clonotype has only a few counts. The chain employs TRBV6-1 and TRBJ2-1, with 14 bases that match TRBD2. Trimming took 7 bases from V and 7 from J; bases not matched to a gene: 12. This CDR3 has 17 amino acids. Germline V gene sequence: CDR1 MNHNS, CDR2 SASEGT. CDR3 DNA: TGTGCCAGCACCCCCCTTAGAGGACTAGCGGGGGGTAATGAGCAGTTCTTC. Residues: CASTPLRGLAGGNEQFF.

The chain combines TRBV28 with TRBJ2-3, with TRBD2 matching over 10 bases. The trim removed 5 bases at V and 9 bases at J, leaving 14 bases unmatched. CDR3 length: 16 residues. Germline V gene data show CDR1 as MDHEN and CDR2 as SYDVKM. CDR3 protein: CASSPTHSGGLHTQYF. In DNA form, the CDR3 reads TGTGCCAGCAGTCCGACTCATAGCGGGGGGCTCCACACGCAGTATTTT.

The rearrangement joins TRBV6-5 to TRBJ2-7; no definite D call. Germline loops: CDR1 MNHEY, CDR2 SVGAGI. V lost 10 bases and J lost 3, with 10 bases in between. This CDR3 is 11 amino acids long. The CDR3 DNA reads TGTGCCACCCGTTTGGGCTACGAGCAGTACTTC. It encodes CATRLGYEQYF.

This sequence joins TRBV11-2 and TRBJ1-2; perhaps TRBD1 as D (5 bases). Germline V gene lookup returns CDR1 SGHAT and CDR2 FQNNGV. Trimming took off 4 bases at V and 3 bases at J, with 21 bases between the two ends. This CDR3 is 17 amino acids long. The CDR3: CASSSISRQILDYGYTF. DNA for the CDR3: TGTGCCAGCAGCTCCATCTCGAGACAGATACTAGACTATGGCTACACCTTC.

V is TRBV14 and J is TRBJ1-1; D is unclear. The V and J ends lost 0 bases and 10 bases respectively, with 12 bases between them. The CDR3 has 13 residues. The germline V gene encodes CDR1 SGHDN and CDR2 FVKESK. CDR3 amino acids: CASSQEWRVGAFF. Here the CDR3 DNA reads TGTGCCAGCAGCCAAGAATGGAGAGTGGGAGCTTTCTTT.

The chain is built from TRBV20-1 and TRBJ2-7; D ambiguous. CDR1 is DFQATT, CDR2 SNEGSKA, per germline (reference sequence). CDR3 length: 13 residues. V lost 3 bases and J 2 bases, leaving 11 bases between the germline ends. CDR3 bases: TGCAGTGCTAGTGCAGGTCAACCCTACGAGCAGTACTTC. Protein product: CSASAGQPYEQYF.

V and J are TRBV28 and TRBJ1-2; D is possibly TRBD1 (5 bases). This CDR3 spans 13 amino acids. V lost 3 bases and J 8 bases, leaving 13 bases between the germline ends. Germline loops: CDR1 MDHEN, CDR2 SYDVKM. CDR3 in amino acids: CASSFIHGGGYTF. CDR3 DNA: TGTGCCAGCAGTTTTATACATGGGGGGGGCTACACCTTC.

This clonotype has a handful of counts. The V gene is TRBV29-1, the J gene TRBJ1-2; D not certain. V was cut by 7 bases and J by 2 bases, with 8 bases left in between. Germline CDR1 SQVTM, CDR2 ANQGSEA. The length of the CDR3 is 11 residues. This CDR3 is CSAPSNYGYTF. The CDR3, as DNA: TGCAGCGCCCCCTCCAACTATGGCTACACCTTC.

The chain has TRBV6-2 or TRBV6-3 and TRBJ1-1; D unclear. Germline V gene sequence: CDR1 MNHEY, CDR2 SVGEGT. The germline V and J ends were trimmed by 7 bases and 1 base, with 10 bases remaining between them. This CDR3 comprises 13 residues. For the CDR3, the DNA is TGTGCCAGCATTGGACTCAAGAACACTGAAGCTTTCTTT. Translated: CASIGLKNTEAFF.

V gene TRBV10-3 combines with J gene TRBJ2-1, with D possibly being TRBD1 (6 bases). The length of the CDR3 is 14 residues. Germline assignment: CDR1 ENHRY and CDR2 SYGVKD. Trimming removed 6 bases at V and 5 bases at J, with 14 bases between. Written as DNA, the CDR3 is TGTGCCATCAGCCCTACAGGGTCAGACAATGAGCAGTTCTTC. Its protein product is CAISPTGSDNEQFF.

A few counts support this clonotype. The V and J genes are TRBV15 and TRBJ2-4; TRBD1 matches 8 bases. Trimming at V came to 4 bases and at J to 5 bases, leaving 7 bases not matched to a gene. This CDR3 region has 15 residues. CDR1 and CDR2 (germline): LNHNV, YYDKDF (reference sequence). CDR3 DNA: TGTGCCACCAGCATCGAAGACAGGGGTCAAAACATTCAGTACTTC. Protein sequence: CATSIEDRGQNIQYF.

Only a few counts were recorded for this clonotype. This chain connects TRBV29-1 to TRBJ2-2; possible D gene TRBD1, 6 bases. V was pared by 6 bases and J by 3 bases, with 11 bases between. Germline values: CDR1 SQVTM, CDR2 ANQGSEA. The length of the CDR3 is 13 residues. The CDR3 region has the DNA TGCAGCGTACAGGGTCGAGACACCGGGGAGCTGTTTTTT. Its protein product is CSVQGRDTGELFF.

This rearrangement joins TRBV12-3 or TRBV12-4 to TRBJ1-5; D unresolved. Trimming took off 3 bases at V and 3 bases at J, with 9 bases between the two ends. This CDR3 region has 14 residues. CDR3 residues: CASSLWEVNQPQHF. The CDR3 DNA reads as TGTGCCAGCAGTTTGTGGGAGGTCAATCAGCCCCAGCATTTT.

Only a few counts were recorded for this clonotype. The chain employs TRBV6-5 and TRBJ2-2; 7 bases line up with TRBD2. This CDR3 spans 15 amino acids. V gave up 4 bases and J gave up 5 bases; unmatched junction bases: 7. The germline gives CDR1 MNHEY, CDR2 SVGAGI. CDR3 sequence reads: CASSSREGWTGELFF. DNA of the CDR3: TGTGCCAGCAGTTCGAGGGAGGGATGGACCGGGGAGCTGTTTTTT.

This clonotype has a handful of counts. The chain links TRBV10-3 to TRBJ2-5, with 10 bases matching TRBD2. The DNA end lines up better with TRBJ2-7; the J call may be wrong. CDR1 is ENHRY and CDR2 is SYGVKD in the germline V gene. This CDR3 is 13 amino acids long. The CDR3 loop reads CASTSGPDYEQYF. CDR3 sequence (DNA): TGTGCCTCGACTAGCGGGCCAGATTACGAGCAGTACTTC.

In regard to this clonotype: At one boundary the junction diverges from the germline segment, which might be a read error. This chain joins TRBV6-6 and TRBJ2-3, with TRBD1 matching 8 bases. Germline lookup yields CDR1 MNHNY and CDR2 SVGAGI (reference sequence). CDR3 length: 15 residues. CDR3 protein: CDSTRQGTRTDTQYF. CDR3 sequence (DNA): TGTGACAGCACCCGACAGGGGACCCGCACAGATACGCAGTATTTT.

This clonotype was detected only a few times. The J gene is TRBJ2-7, the V gene TRBV20-1; the match to TRBD1 covers 8 bases. Germline lookup yields CDR1 DFQATT and CDR2 SNEGSKA (reference sequence). The CDR3 is 14 amino acids. V lost 3 bases and J lost 2; bases outside the gene matches: 6. The CDR3 DNA reads TGCAGTGCTAGTTCGGCAGGGGGCACCTACGAGCAGTACTTC. Translated, it gives CSASSAGGTYEQYF.

The chain is built from TRBV2 and TRBJ2-7; possible D gene TRBD1, 5 bases. The CDR3 runs 14 residues. Trimming left V 2 bases short and J 1 base short, with 9 bases between. Germline V gene lookup returns CDR1 SNHLY and CDR2 FYNNEI. CDR3 nucleotide sequence: TGTGCCAGCAGTGAATTCAGGGCTTCCTACGAGCAGTACTTC. Its protein is CASSEFRASYEQYF.

The chain combines TRBV12-3 or TRBV12-4 with TRBJ2-3; D perhaps matches TRBD1 (6 bases). V gave up 8 bases and J gave up 6 bases, with 15 bases separating them. The CDR3 length is 13 residues. CDR3 nucleotides: TGTGCCAGCCTTAAGAACAGGGCCGATACGCAGTATTTT. Translation gives CASLKNRADTQYF.

This clonotype was detected only a few times. The chain carries TRBV7-2 and TRBJ2-3, with a weak D call TRBD2 (5 bases). Germline CDR1 and CDR2: SGHTA and FQGNSA. The length of the CDR3 is 12 residues. Trimming left V 4 bases short and J 10 bases short, with 12 bases between. CDR3 in amino acids: CASSSSPVAQYF. The CDR3 nucleotides read TGTGCCAGCAGCTCTAGCCCCGTGGCGCAGTATTTT.

The genes are TRBV7-9 and TRBJ1-1; D gene unclear. The CDR3 extends over 14 amino acids. Deletions cut 4 bases from V and 1 base from J, with 10 bases between. The germline V gene has CDR1 SEHNR and CDR2 FQNEAQ (reference sequence). CDR3 amino acids: CASSSAVANTEAFF. In DNA form, the CDR3 reads TGTGCCAGCAGCTCGGCAGTGGCGAACACTGAAGCTTTCTTT.

V usage is TRBV19 and J usage is TRBJ1-5, with 8 nucleotides matching TRBD1. Germline trimming cut 10 bases from V and 3 bases from J; bases unmatched to any gene: 8. Germline V gives CDR1 LNHDA, CDR2 SQIVND (reference sequence). The CDR3 extends over 14 amino acids. CDR3 protein: CATSDRADNQPQHF. The CDR3 bases are TGTGCCACCTCGGACAGGGCAGACAATCAGCCCCAGCATTTT.

The chain couples TRBV21-1 to TRBJ2-4; the table assigns TRBD1, which was not confirmed against the DNA. TRBV21-1 constitutes a pseudogene. CDR3 length: 18 residues. The CDR3 bases are TGTGCCAGCAGCCCCCGGGCCCCTACAGGGGAAGCCAAAAACATTCAGTACTTC. It is translated as CASSPRAPTGEAKNIQYF.

The DNA for the CDR3 is TGCGCCAGCAGGGTGGACGCAAGCTATGGCTACACCTTC. This gives the protein CASRVDASYGYTF. V is TRBV5-1 and J is TRBJ1-2; the D is unclear. Germline lookup yields CDR1 SGHRS and CDR2 YFSETQ. The CDR3 runs 13 residues. The V and J ends lost 5 bases and 4 bases respectively, with 12 bases between them.

This chain connects TRBV5-1 to TRBJ1-4, with a tentative D call TRBD1 (5 bases). Germline loops: CDR1 SGHRS, CDR2 YFSETQ. The CDR3 is made up of 16 amino acids. The ends were cut back, 3 bases at V and 4 bases at J, with 16 bases in the middle. The CDR3 region has the DNA TGCGCCAGCAGCTACCTATCCGGGACGGTTAATGAAAAACTGTTTTTT. Its translation is CASSYLSGTVNEKLFF.

The chain links TRBV20-1 to TRBJ2-1, with 7 bases fitting TRBD2. The DNA end is more similar to TRBJ2-7, so the J call may be wrong. The CDR3 length is 14 residues. The V gene's germline CDR1 is DFQATT and CDR2 SNEGSKA (reference sequence). The CDR3 DNA follows: TGCAGTGCTAAACCCTCCGGGAGGAGATACGAGCAGTACTTC. The encoded protein is CSAKPSGRRYEQYF.